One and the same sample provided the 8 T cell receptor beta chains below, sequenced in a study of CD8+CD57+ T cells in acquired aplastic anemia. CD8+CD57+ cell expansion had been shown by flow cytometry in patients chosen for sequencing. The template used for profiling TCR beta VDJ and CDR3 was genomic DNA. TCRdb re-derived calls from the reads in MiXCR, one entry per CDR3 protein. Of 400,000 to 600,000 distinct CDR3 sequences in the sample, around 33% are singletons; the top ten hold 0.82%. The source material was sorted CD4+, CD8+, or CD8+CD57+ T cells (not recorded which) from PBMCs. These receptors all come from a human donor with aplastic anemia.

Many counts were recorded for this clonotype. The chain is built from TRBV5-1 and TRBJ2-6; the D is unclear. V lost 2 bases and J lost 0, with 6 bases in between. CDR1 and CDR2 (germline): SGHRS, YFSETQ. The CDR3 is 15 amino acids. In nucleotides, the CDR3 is TGCGCCAGCAGCTTATCAGGCTCTGGGGCCAACGTCCTGACTTTC. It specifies CASSLSGSGANVLTF.

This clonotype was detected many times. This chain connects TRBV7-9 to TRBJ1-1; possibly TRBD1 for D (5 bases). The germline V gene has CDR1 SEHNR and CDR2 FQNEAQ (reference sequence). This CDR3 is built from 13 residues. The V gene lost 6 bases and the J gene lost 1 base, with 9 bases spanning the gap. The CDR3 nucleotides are TGTGCCAGCAGGGCGACAGCGAACACTGAAGCTTTCTTT. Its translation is CASRATANTEAFF.

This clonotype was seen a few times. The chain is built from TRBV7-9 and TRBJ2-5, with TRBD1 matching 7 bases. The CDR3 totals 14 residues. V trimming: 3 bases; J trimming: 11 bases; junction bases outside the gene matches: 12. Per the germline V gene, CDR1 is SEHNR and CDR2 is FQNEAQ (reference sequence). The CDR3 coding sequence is TGTGCCAGCAGCTTGGTTGGCAGGGGGAATGAGCAGTACTTC. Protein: CASSLVGRGNEQYF.

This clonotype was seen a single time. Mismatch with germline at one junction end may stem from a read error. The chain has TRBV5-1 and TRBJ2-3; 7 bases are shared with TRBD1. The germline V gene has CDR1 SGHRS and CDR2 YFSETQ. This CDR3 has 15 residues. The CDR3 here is CATSRTGEGTDTQYF. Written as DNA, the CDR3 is TGCGCCACCAGCCGAACAGGGGAAGGCACAGATACGCAGTATTTT. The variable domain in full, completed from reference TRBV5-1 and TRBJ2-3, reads KAGVTQTPRYLIKTRGQQVTLSCSPISGHRSVSWYQQTPGQGLQFLFEYFSETQRNKGNFPGRFSGRQFSNSRSEMNVSTLELGDSALYLCATSRTGEGTDTQYFGPGTRLTVL.

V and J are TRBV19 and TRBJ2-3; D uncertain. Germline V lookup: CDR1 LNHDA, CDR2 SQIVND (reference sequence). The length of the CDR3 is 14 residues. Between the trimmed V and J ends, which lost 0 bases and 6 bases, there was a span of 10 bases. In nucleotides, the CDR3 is TGTGCCAGTAGTATAGACCCCGGCAGGGATACGCAGTATTTT. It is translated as CASSIDPGRDTQYF.

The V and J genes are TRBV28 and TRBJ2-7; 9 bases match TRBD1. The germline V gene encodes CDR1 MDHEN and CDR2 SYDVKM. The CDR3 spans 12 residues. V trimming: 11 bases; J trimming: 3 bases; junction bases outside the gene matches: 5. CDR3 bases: TGTGCCTTCGGGACAGGGAGCTACGAGCAGTACTTC. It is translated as CAFGTGSYEQYF.

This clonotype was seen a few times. The DNA for the CDR3 is TGTGCCAGCAGCTTTAGCGAGAGCACAGATACGCAGTATTTT. Protein sequence: CASSFSESTDTQYF. J is TRBJ2-3 and V is TRBV7-2, with D perhaps TRBD2 (5 bases). Germline CDR1 and CDR2: SGHTA and FQGNSA. This CDR3 is built from 14 residues. V dropped 3 bases and J dropped 0 bases, with 7 bases sitting between them. Full variable domain (remainder filled in from reference TRBV7-2 and TRBJ2-3): GAGVSQSPSNKVTEKGKDVELRCDPISGHTALYWYRQSLGQGLEFLIYFQGNSAPDKSGLPSDRFSAERTGGSVSTLTIQRTQQEDSAVYLCASSFSESTDTQYFGPGTRLTVL.

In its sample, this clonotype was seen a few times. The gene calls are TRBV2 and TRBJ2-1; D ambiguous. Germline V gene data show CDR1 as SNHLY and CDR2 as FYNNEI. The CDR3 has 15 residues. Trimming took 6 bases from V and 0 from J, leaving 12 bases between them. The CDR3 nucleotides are TGTGCCAGCAGCCTGGACGCAAACTCCTACAATGAGCAGTTCTTC. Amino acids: CASSLDANSYNEQFF.